Presented here are 7 T cell receptor beta chains from one specimen sequenced in a study of T cells in women clearing cervical HPV infection. Libraries were prepared by immunoSEQ multiplex PCR; TCRdb keeps only in-frame clonotypes and omits some of them. This sample carries around 23,000 clones, with roughly 10% going to the ten biggest clones. The sequencing input was blood buffy coat. The source is a woman between 18 and 75 years old with a cervical HPV16 infection that either progressed to CIN3+ or cleared (not recorded which).

Of note for this clone: The missing CDR3 end, 3 residues past where the read stops, is filled in from the germline J gene. V is TRBV6-2 or TRBV6-3 and J is TRBJ1-2; D is uncertain. This CDR3 is 13 amino acids long. CDR1 and CDR2 (germline): MNHEY, SVGEGT. V shed 8 bases and J shed 2 bases, with 12 bases lying between them. CDR3 DNA, as far as it was read: TGTGCCAGCCAGGATTGGGCAAACTATGGC. Protein sequence: CASQDWANYG. The full CDR3 protein reads CASQDWANYGYTF.

Of note for this clone: Read sequence stops 3 residues before the CDR3 end, and the germline J gene provides the missing end. The gene calls are TRBV10-2 and TRBJ2-1; 8 bases fit TRBD2. The V segment lost 3 bases and the J segment 6 bases; nucleotides outside the gene matches: 4. Germline CDR1 and CDR2: WSHSY and SAAADI. The CDR3 has 14 residues. The CDR3: CASSDSGDGNEQFF. The CDR3 DNA, read in part, is TGCGCCAGCAGTGATAGCGGGGACGGCAATGAG.

Concerning this clone: Sequencing ends 3 residues short of the CDR3 end; the germline J gene provides the rest. The V and J genes are TRBV7-6 and TRBJ2-2, with TRBD2 matching over 8 bases. Germline CDR1 reads SGHVS; CDR2 reads FNYEAQ. V lost 6 bases to trimming and J lost 7 bases; unmatched junction nucleotides: 10. This CDR3 spans 15 amino acids. The DNA read from the CDR3 is TGTGCCAGCAGGCCTGCCACTAGCGGAAACGGGGAG. Translated, it gives CASRPATSGNGE. The entire CDR3 protein reads CASRPATSGNGELFF.

In the case of this clone: The CDR3 end is not reached by the read, which stops 3 residues before it; the germline J gene fills it in. The chain has TRBV2 and TRBJ1-4, with D possibly being TRBD1 (5 bases). The CDR3 covers 15 residues. Germline V CDR1 and CDR2: SNHLY, FYNNEI. The germline V and J ends were trimmed by 6 bases and 7 bases, with 18 bases remaining between them. The CDR3 bases that were read are TGTGCCAGCAGAGCCCCCGGAGGGAGGGGTGAAAAA. Translating gives CASRAPGGRGEK. The entire CDR3 protein is CASRAPGGRGEKLFF. Drawing the rest from reference TRBV2 and TRBJ1-4, the complete variable domain is EPEVTQTPSHQVTQMGQEVILRCVPISNHLYFYWYRQILGQKVEFLVSFYNNEISEKSEIFDDQFSVERPDGSNFTLKIRSTKLEDSAMYFCASRAPGGRGEKLFFGSGTQLSVL.

Notes on this clone: The CDR3 is cut off 3 residues early in the read; its end comes from the germline J gene. The V gene is TRBV5-1, the J gene TRBJ1-1; 7 bases match TRBD1. J was trimmed by 1 base and V by 0 bases; bases with no gene match: 3. The V gene's germline CDR1 is SGHRS and CDR2 YFSETQ. This CDR3 is 15 amino acids long. CDR3 bases read: TGCGCCAGCAGCTTGGGAGGGACAGCGAACACTGAA. It translates to CASSLGGTANTE. The complete CDR3 reads CASSLGGTANTEAFF.

On this clone itself: The CDR3 end falls 3 residues outside the read, so it is completed with the germline J gene. The chain is built from TRBV24-1 and TRBJ1-5; weak D call: TRBD1 (5 bases). The V end lost 4 bases, the J end lost 0 bases, and 9 bases lay between the germline ends. CDR1 KGHDR and CDR2 SFDVKD come from the germline V gene. This CDR3 has 15 amino acids. CDR3 bases read: TGTGCCACCAGTGAAGCGACAGTTAGCAATCAGCCC. Encoded protein: CATSEATVSNQP. The full CDR3 protein reads CATSEATVSNQPQHF.

Comment on this clone: Sequencing ends 3 residues short of the CDR3 end; the germline J gene provides the rest. Other DNA sequences in the sample encode the same CDR3. The chain has TRBV29-1 and TRBJ1-3; D perhaps matches TRBD1 (5 bases). V was clipped by 3 bases and J by 4 bases, with 10 bases between them. The CDR3 runs 13 residues. Germline CDR1 SQVTM, CDR2 ANQGSEA. CDR3 DNA, as far as it was read: TGCAGCGTTGATACAGGTGCAGGAAACACC. Translated: CSVDTGAGNT. The whole CDR3 region reads CSVDTGAGNTIYF.